Sequencing of this T cell receptor (beta chain) was carried out in a study of blood T cell repertoires in COVID-19. The wider study: Whether acute or convalescent, the COVID-19 samples came from the United States, Italy and Spain. From T cells, B-cell-depleted T cells, or PBMCs came the material, which was cDNA or gDNA.

V was cut by 0 bases and J by 2 bases, with 12 bases left in between. The CDR3 totals 17 residues. Germline V CDR1 and CDR2: SGHRS, YFSETQ. Residents of approximately 25 US areas, aged about 18 to 95 years, made up the participants. Assignment of participants to cohorts was predicated upon participant-reported clinical history. Method: immunoSEQ multiplex PCR; TCRdb's copy keeps in-frame clones and lacks some. The repertoire holds roughly 150,000 clones, approximately 80% seen once, with 5.2% in the top ten. Sequenced sample: PBMCs or T cells enriched from blood (not recorded which). This sequence joins TRBV5-1 and TRBJ2-6; tentatively, D is TRBD1 (5 bases). The TCR comes from a man in his 70s who had been exposed to COVID-19. The CDR3 DNA is TGCGCCAGCAGCTTGGGGGGCAGGGATCCTGGGGCCAACGTCCTGACTTTC. This translates into CASSLGGRDPGANVLTF.